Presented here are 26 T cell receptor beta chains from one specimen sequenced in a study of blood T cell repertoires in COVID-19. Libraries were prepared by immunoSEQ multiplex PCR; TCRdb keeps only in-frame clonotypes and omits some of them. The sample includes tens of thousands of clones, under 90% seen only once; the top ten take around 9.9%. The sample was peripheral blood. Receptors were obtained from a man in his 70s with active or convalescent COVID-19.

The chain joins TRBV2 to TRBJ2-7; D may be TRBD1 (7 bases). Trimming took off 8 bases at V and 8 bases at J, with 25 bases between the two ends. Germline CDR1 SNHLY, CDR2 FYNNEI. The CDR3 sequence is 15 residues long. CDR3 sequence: CASPRAGQPTTQQYF. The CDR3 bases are TGTGCCAGCCCGAGGGCGGGACAGCCTACTACGCAGCAGTACTTC.

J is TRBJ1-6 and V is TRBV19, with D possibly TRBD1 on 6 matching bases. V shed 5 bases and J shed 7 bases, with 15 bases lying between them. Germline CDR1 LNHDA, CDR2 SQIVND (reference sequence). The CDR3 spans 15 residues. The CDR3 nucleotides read TGTGCCAGTAGTGTGCAACAGGGACCCAATTCACCCCTCCACTTT. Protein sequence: CASSVQQGPNSPLHF.

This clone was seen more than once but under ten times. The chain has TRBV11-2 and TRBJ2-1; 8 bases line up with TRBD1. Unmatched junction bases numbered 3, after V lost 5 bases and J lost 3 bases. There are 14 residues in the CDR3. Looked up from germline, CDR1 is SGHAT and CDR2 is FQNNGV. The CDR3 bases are TGTGCCAGCAGCAGGACAGGGAACTACAATGAGCAGTTCTTC. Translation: CASSRTGNYNEQFF.

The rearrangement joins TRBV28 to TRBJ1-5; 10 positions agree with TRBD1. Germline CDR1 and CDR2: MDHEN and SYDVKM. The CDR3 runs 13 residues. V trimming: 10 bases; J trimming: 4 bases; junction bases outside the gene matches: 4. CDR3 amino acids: CATTGGLNQPQHF. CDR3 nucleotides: TGTGCCACGACAGGGGGCCTTAATCAGCCCCAGCATTTT.

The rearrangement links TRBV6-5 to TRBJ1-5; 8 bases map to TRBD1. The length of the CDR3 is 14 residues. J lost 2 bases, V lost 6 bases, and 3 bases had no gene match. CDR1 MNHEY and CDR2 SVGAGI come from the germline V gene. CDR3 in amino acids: CASRQGAGNQPQHF. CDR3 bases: TGTGCCAGCAGGCAGGGGGCTGGCAATCAGCCCCAGCATTTT.

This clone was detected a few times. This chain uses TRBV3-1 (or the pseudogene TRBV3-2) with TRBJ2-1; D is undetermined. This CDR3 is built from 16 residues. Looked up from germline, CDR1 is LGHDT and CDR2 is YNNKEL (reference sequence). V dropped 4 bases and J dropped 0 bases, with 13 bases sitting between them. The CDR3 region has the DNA TGTGCCAGCAGCCCTGCGCAGGCCGTCTCCTACAATGAGCAGTTCTTC. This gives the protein CASSPAQAVSYNEQFF.

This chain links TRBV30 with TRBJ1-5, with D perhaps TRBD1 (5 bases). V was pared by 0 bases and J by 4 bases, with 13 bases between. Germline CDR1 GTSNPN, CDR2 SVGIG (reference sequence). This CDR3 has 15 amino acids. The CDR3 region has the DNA TGTGCCTGGAGTGTAGGTGGGGGGTCAAATCAGCCCCAGCATTTT. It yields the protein CAWSVGGGSNQPQHF.

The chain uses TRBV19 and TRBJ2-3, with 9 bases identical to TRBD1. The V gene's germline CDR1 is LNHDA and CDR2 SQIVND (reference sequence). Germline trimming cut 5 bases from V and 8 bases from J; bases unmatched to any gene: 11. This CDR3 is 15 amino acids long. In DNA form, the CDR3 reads TGTGCCAGTAGTGTACAGGGGGCGGGACGGGGTACGCAGTATTTT. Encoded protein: CASSVQGAGRGTQYF.

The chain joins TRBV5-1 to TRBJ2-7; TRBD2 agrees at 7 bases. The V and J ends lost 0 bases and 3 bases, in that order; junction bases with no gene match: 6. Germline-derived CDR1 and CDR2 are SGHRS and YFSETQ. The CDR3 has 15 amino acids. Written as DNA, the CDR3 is TGCGCCAGCAGCTTGGCGGGGGGACTGTTCTACGAGCAGTACTTC. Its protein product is CASSLAGGLFYEQYF.

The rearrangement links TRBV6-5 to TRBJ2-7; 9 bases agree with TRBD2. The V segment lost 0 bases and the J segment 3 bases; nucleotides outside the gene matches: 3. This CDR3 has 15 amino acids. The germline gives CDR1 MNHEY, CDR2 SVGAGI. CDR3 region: CASSYSGSGGYEQYF. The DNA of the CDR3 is TGTGCCAGCAGTTACTCTGGTAGCGGGGGCTACGAGCAGTACTTC.

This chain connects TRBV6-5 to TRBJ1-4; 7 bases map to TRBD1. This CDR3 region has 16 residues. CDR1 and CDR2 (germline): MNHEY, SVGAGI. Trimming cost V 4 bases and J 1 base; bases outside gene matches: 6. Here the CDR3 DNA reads TGTGCCAGCAGTTCCGACAGACAGGGAACTAATGAAAAACTGTTTTTT. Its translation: CASSSDRQGTNEKLFF.

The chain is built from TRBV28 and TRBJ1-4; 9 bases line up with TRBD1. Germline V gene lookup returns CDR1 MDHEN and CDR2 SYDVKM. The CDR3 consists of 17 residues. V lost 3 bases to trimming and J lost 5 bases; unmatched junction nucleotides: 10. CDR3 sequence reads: CASSFGQGLTGNEKLFF. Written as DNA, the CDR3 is TGTGCCAGCAGTTTCGGACAGGGGTTAACCGGGAATGAAAAACTGTTTTTT.

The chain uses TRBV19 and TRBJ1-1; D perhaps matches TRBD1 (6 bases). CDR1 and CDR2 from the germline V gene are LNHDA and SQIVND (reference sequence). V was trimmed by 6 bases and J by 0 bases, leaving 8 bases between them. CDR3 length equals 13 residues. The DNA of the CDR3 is TGTGCCAGTAGCACAGGGATGAACACTGAAGCTTTCTTT. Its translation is CASSTGMNTEAFF.

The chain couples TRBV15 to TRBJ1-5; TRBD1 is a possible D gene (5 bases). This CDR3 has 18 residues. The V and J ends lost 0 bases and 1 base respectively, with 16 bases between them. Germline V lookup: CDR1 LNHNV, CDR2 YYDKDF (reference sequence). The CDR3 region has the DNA TGTGCCACCAGCAGAGACCTCACTCATCGACAGAGCAATCAGCCCCAGCATTTT. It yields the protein CATSRDLTHRQSNQPQHF.

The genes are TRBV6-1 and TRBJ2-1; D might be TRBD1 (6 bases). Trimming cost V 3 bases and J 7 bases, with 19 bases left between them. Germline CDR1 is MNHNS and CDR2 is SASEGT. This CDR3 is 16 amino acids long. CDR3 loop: CASSDGSGQIQNEQFF. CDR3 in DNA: TGTGCCAGCAGTGACGGTTCTGGACAGATACAAAATGAGCAGTTCTTC.

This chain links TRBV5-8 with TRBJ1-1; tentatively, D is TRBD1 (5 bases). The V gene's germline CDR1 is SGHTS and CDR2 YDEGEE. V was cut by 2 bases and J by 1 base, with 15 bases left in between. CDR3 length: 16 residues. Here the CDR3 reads CASSLGWGRGNTEAFF. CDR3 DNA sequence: TGTGCCAGCAGCTTAGGTTGGGGGAGGGGGAACACTGAAGCTTTCTTT.

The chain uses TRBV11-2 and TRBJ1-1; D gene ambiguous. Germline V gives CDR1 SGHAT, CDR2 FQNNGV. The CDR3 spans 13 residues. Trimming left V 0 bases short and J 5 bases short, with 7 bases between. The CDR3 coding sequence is TGTGCCAGCAGCTTAGATGCCCAGACTGAAGCTTTCTTT. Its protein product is CASSLDAQTEAFF.

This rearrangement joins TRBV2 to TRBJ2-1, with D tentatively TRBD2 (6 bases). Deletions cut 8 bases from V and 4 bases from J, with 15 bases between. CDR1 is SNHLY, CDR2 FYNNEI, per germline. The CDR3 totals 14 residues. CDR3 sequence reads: CASLTSGRYNEQFF. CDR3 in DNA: TGTGCCAGCTTAACCAGCGGGCGATACAATGAGCAGTTCTTC. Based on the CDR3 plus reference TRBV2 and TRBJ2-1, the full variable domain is EPEVTQTPSHQVTQMGQEVILRCVPISNHLYFYWYRQILGQKVEFLVSFYNNEISEKSEIFDDQFSVERPDGSNFTLKIRSTKLEDSAMYFCASLTSGRYNEQFFGPGTRLTVL.

The CDR3 loop is CASSIFGPRAFSLNTEAFF. For the CDR3, the DNA is TGTGCCAGTAGTATTTTCGGCCCCCGAGCGTTTTCCTTGAACACTGAAGCTTTCTTT. V usage is TRBV19 and J usage is TRBJ1-1; D remains unclear. The ends were cut back, 3 bases at V and 0 bases at J, with 23 bases in the middle. The CDR3 runs to 19 residues. Germline V lookup: CDR1 LNHDA, CDR2 SQIVND (reference sequence).

CDR3 protein: CASSSILLGQGAYEQYF. DNA of the CDR3: TGTGCCAGCAGTTCTATCCTACTGGGACAGGGGGCATACGAGCAGTACTTC. The gene calls are TRBV7-9 and TRBJ2-7, with 12 bases fitting TRBD1. The CDR3 totals 17 residues. Germline values: CDR1 SEHNR, CDR2 FQNEAQ (reference sequence). Trimming removed 6 bases from V and 4 bases from J; junction bases left unmatched: 13.

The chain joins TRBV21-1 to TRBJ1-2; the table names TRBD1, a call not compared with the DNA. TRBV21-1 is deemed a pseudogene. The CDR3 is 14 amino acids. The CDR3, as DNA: TGTGCCAGCACCTTGGACAGGGTCGTCCATGGCTACACCTTC. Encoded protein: CASTLDRVVHGYTF.

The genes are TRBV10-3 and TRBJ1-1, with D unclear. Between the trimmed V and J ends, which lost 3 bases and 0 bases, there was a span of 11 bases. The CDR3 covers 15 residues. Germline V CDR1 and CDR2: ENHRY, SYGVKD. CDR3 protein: CAISETDLVNTEAFF. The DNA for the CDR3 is TGTGCCATCAGTGAAACGGACTTGGTGAACACTGAAGCTTTCTTT.

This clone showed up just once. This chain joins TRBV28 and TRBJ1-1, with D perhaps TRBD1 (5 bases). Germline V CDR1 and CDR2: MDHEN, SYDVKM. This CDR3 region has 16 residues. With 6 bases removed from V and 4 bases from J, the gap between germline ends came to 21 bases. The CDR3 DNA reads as TGTGCCAGCAGCTTTAGGGTCCGGGGAGGGACCACTGAAGCTTTCTTT. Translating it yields CASSFRVRGGTTEAFF.

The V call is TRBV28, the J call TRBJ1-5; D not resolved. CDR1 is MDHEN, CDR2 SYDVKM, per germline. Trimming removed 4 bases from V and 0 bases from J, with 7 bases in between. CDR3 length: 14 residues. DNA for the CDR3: TGTGCCAGCAGTTCTCGGTATAGCAATCAGCCCCAGCATTTT. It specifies CASSSRYSNQPQHF.

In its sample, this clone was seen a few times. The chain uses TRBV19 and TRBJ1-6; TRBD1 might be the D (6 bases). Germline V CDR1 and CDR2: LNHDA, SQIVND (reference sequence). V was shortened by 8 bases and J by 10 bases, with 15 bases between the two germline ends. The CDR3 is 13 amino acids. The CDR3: CASREQGSSPLHF. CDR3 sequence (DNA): TGTGCCAGTCGTGAACAGGGTAGCTCACCCCTCCACTTT.

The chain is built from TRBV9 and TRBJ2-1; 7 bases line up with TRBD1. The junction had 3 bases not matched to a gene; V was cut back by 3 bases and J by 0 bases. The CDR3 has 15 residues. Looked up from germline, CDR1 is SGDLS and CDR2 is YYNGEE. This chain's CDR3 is CASSAGQSSYNEQFF. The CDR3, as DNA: TGTGCCAGCAGCGCGGGACAGAGCTCCTACAATGAGCAGTTCTTC.